Listed here are 2 T cell receptor beta chains from one sample, sequenced in a study of T cells in Graves' hyperthyroidism and ophthalmopathy. RNA transcripts were the template for amplifying TCR beta CDR3 regions. The TCR CDR3 was amplified in a first-round RT-PCR using the HTBI primer set. MiXCR, applied by TCRdb to the multiplex PCR reads, yields one record per CDR3 protein. The sample lists 300,000 to 450,000 distinct CDR3 sequences; around 25% were seen once. Input material: blood. All receptors come from a man in his fifties with Graves' hyperthyroidism.

This clonotype was detected many times. The chain recombines TRBV2 with TRBJ2-4; D remains ambiguous. Germline lookup yields CDR1 SNHLY and CDR2 FYNNEI. This CDR3 contains 13 residues. V gave up 3 bases and J gave up 1 base, with 4 bases separating them. CDR3 DNA: TGTGCCAGCAGTGACGGGGCCAAAAACATTCAGTACTTC. Encoded protein: CASSDGAKNIQYF.

This clonotype was picked up many times. The rearrangement uses TRBV20-1 and TRBJ1-3; the D gene is possibly TRBD1 (6 bases). The CDR3 runs 13 residues. CDR1 and CDR2 (germline): DFQATT, SNEGSKA (reference sequence). Trimming took 5 bases from V and 7 from J, leaving 15 bases between them. The CDR3 reads CSASGGAWNTIYF. In DNA, the CDR3 is TGCAGTGCTTCCGGGGGGGCATGGAACACCATATATTTT.